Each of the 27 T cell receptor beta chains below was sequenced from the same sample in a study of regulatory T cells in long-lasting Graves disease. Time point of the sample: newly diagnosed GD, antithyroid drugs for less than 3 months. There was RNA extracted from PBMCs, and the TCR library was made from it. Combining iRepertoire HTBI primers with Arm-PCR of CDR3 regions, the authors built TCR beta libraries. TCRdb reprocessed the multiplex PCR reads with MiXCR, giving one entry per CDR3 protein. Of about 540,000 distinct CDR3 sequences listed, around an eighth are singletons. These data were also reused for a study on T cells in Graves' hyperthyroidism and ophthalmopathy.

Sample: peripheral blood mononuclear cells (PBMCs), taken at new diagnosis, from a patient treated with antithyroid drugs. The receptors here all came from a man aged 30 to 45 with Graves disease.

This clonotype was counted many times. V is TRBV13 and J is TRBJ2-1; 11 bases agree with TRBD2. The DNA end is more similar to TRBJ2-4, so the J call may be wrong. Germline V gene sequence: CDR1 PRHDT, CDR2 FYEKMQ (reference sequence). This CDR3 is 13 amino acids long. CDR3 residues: CASSLTSGSFQYF. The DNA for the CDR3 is TGTGCCAGCAGCTTAACTAGCGGGAGTTTTCAGTACTTC.

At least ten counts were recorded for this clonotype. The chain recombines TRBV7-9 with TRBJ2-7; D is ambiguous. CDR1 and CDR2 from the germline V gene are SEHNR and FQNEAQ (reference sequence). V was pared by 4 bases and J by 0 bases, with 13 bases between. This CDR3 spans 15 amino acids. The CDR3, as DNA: TGTGCCAGCAGCTCCGTAGCTTCTGACTCCTACGAGCAGTACTTC. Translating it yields CASSSVASDSYEQYF.

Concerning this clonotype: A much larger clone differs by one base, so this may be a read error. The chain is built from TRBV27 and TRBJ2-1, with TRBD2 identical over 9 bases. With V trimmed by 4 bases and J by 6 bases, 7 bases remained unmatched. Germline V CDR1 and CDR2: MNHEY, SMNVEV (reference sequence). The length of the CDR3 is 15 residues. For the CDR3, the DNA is TGTGCCAGCAGTTCCGGCGGGAGGGTCAGCAATGAGCAGTTCTTC. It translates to CASSSGGRVSNEQFF.

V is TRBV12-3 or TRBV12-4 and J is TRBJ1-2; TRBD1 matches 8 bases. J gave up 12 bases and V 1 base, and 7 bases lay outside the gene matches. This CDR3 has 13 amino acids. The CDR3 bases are TGTGCCAGCAGTTTAGGCCAGGGGGCGGACAACACCTTC. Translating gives CASSLGQGADNTF.

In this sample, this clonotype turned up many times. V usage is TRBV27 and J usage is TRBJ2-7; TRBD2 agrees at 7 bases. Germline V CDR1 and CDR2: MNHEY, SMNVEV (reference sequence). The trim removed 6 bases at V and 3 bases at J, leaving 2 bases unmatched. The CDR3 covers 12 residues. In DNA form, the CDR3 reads TGTGCCAGCAGGAGCGGGATCTACGAGCAGTACTTC. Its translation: CASRSGIYEQYF.

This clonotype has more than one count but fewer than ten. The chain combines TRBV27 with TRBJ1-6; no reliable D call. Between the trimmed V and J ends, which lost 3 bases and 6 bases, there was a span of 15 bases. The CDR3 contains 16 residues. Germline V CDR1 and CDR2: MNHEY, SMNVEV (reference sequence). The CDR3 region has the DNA TGTGCCAGCAGTTTGGGGAGATACTCCGGTAATTCACCCCTCCACTTT. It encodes CASSLGRYSGNSPLHF.

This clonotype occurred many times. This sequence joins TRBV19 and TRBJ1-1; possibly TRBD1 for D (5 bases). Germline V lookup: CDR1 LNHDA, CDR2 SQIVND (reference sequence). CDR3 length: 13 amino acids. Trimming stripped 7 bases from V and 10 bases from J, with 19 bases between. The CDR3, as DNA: TGTGCCAGTACCCCCGGCGGCGGACAAGTAGCTTTCTTT. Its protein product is CASTPGGGQVAFF.

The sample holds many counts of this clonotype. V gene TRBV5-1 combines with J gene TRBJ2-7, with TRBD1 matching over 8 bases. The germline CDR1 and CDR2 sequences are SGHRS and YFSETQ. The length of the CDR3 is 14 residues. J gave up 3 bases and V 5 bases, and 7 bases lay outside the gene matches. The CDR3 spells CASRTSTGDYEQYF. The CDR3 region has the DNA TGCGCCAGCAGGACATCGACAGGGGACTACGAGCAGTACTTC.

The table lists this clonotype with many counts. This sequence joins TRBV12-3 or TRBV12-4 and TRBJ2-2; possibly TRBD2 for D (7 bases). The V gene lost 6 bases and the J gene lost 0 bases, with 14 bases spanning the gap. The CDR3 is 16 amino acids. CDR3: CASRAGGAANTGELFF. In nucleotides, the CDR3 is TGTGCCAGCAGGGCTGGGGGGGCCGCGAACACCGGGGAGCTGTTTTTT.

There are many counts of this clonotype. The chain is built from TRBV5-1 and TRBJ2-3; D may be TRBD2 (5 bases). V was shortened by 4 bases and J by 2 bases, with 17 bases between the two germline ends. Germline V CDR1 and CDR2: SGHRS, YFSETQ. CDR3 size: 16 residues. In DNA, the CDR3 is TGCGCCAGCAGCGCACCTACATCCGACTACACAGATACGCAGTATTTT. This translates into CASSAPTSDYTDTQYF.

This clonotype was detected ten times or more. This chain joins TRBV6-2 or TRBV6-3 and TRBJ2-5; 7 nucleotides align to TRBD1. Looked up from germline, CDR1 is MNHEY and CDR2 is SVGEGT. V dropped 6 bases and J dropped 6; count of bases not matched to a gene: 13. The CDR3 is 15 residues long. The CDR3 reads CASRPHDRVQKTQYF. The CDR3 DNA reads TGTGCCAGCAGACCCCATGACAGGGTTCAAAAGACCCAGTACTTC.

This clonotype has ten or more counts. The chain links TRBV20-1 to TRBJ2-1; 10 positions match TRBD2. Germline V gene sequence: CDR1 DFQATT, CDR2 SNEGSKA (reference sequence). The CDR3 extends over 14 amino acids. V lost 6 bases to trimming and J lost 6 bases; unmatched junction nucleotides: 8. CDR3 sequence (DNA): TGCAGTGCCAACGGGGTAGCGGGAGGCAATGAGCAGTTCTTC. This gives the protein CSANGVAGGNEQFF.

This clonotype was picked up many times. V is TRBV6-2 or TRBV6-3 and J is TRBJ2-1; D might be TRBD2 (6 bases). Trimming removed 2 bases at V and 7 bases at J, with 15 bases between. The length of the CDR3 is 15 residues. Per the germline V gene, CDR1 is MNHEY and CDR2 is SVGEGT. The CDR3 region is CASSYRGDGGNEQFF. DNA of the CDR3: TGTGCCAGCAGTTACAGGGGAGACGGGGGAAATGAGCAGTTCTTC.

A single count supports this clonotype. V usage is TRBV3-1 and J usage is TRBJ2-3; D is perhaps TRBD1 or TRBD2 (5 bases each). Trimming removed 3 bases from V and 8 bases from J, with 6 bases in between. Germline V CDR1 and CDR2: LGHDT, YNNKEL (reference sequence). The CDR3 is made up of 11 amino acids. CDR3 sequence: CASSQRGTQYF. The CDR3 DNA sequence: TGTGCCAGCAGCCAGAGGGGTACGCAGTATTTT.

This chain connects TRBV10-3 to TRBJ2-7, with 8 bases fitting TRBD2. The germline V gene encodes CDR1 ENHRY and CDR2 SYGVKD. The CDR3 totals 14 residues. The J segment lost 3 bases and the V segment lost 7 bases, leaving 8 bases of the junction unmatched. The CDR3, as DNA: TGTGCCATCACCCCGGGAAGCGGGGGCTACGAGCAGTACTTC. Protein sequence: CAITPGSGGYEQYF.

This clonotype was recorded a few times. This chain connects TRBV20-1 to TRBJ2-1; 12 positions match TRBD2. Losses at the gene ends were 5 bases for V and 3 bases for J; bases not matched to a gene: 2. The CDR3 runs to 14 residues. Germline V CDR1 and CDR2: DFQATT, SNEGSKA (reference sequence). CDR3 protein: CSALAGGVYNEQFF. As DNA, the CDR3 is TGCAGTGCTCTAGCGGGAGGGGTCTACAATGAGCAGTTCTTC.

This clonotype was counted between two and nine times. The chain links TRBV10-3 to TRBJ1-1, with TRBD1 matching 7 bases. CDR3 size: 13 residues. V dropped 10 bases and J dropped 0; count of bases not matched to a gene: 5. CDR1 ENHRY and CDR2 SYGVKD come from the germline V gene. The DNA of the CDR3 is TGTGCCAGCTTGGACAGGATGAACACTGAAGCTTTCTTT. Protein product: CASLDRMNTEAFF.

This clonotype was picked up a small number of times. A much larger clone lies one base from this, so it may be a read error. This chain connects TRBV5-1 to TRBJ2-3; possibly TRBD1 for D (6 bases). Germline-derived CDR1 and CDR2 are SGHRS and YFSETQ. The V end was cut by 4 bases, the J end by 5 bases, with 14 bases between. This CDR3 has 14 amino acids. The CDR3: CASSRSGEKDTQYF. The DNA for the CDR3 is TGCGCCAGCAGCCGATCAGGGGAAAAAGATACGCAGTATTTT.

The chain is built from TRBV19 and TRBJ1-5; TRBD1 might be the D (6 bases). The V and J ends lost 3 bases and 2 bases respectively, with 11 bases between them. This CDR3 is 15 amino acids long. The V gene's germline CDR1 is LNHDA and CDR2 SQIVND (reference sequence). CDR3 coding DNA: TGTGCCAGTAGTATGTCGGGGGCGGGCAATCAGCCCCAGCATTTT. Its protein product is CASSMSGAGNQPQHF.

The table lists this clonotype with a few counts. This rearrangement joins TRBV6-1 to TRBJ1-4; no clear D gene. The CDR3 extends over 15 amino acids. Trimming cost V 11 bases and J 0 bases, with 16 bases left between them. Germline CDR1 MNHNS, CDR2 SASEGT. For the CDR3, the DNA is TGTGCCTCCCTTCCGGCGGGAGCAACTAATGAAAAACTGTTTTTT. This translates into CASLPAGATNEKLFF.

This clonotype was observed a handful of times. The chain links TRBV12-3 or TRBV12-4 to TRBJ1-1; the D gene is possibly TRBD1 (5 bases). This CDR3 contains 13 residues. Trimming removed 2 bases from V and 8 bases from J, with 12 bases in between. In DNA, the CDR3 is TGTGCCAGCAGTTTATCGGGACCCAAGGAAGCTTTCTTT. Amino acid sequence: CASSLSGPKEAFF.

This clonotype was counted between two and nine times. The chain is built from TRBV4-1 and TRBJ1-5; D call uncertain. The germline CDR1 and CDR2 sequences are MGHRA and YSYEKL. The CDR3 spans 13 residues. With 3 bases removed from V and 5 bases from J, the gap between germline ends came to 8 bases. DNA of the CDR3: TGCGCCAGCAGCCACAGGCAGGATCAGCCCCAGCATTTT. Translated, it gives CASSHRQDQPQHF.

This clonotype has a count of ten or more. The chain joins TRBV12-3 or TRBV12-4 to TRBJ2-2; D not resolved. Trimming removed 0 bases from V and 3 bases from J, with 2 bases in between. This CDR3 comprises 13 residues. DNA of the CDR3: TGTGCCAGCAGTTTAGCGGACACCGGGGAGCTGTTTTTT. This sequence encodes CASSLADTGELFF.

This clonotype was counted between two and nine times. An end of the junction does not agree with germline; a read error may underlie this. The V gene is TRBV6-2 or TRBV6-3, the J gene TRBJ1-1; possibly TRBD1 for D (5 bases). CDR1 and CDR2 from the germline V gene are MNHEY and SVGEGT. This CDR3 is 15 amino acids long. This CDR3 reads CASSYSTALNTEASF. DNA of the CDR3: TGTGCCAGCAGTTACTCGACAGCTTTGAACACTGAAGCTTCCTTT.

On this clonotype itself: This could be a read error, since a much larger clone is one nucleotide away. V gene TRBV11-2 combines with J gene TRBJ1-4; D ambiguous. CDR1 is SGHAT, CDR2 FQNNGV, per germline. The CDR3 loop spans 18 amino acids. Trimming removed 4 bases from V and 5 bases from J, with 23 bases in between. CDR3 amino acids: CASSSDREGHNGNEKLFF. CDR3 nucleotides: TGTGCCAGCAGCTCGGACCGGGAGGGCCATAACGGGAATGAAAAACTGTTTTTT.

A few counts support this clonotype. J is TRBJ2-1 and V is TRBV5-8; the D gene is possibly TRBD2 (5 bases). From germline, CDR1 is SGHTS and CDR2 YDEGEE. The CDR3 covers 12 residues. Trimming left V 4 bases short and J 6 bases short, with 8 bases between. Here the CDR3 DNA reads TGTGCCAGCAGCCGACTACTCAATGAGCAGTTCTTC. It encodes CASSRLLNEQFF.

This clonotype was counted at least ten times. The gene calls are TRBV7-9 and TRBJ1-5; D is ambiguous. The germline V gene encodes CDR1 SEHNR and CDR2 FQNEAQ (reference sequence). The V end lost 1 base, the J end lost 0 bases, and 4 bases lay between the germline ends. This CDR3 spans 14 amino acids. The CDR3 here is CASSLGLSNQPQHF. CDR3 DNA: TGTGCCAGCAGCTTAGGTCTTAGCAATCAGCCCCAGCATTTT.